The rows below give T cell receptor beta chains drawn from one sample of a study of CXCR3-negative and CXCR3-positive naive CD8 T cells. TCRdb re-called the 5' RACE reads; every CDR3 protein appears as one record, without DNA. Its clone listing holds more than 45,000 distinct CDR3 sequences. Sequenced input: memory CD8+ T cells from blood. These receptors originate from a human donor in good health. Some clones in this sample may be carry-over from other donors' samples. Each CDR3 is given with its conserved first and last residue.

J gene: TRBJ2-7
V gene: TRBV29-1
CDR3 protein: CSVGRGNGQYF

J gene: TRBJ2-3
V gene: TRBV6-1
CDR3 protein: CASSEMARGGTDTQYF

J gene: TRBJ2-1
V gene: TRBV4-2
CDR3 protein: CASSQDRQGWGEQFF

J gene: TRBJ2-1
V gene: TRBV5-4
CDR3 protein: CASSYTRDYNEQFF

J gene: TRBJ1-5
V gene: TRBV6-4
CDR3 protein: CASKSPTGDQPQHF

J gene: TRBJ2-7
V gene: TRBV21-1
CDR3 protein: CASSKGYKGLRGQRCYEQYF

J gene: TRBJ1-2
V gene: TRBV27
CDR3 protein: CASSLTAYYGYTF

J gene: TRBJ2-7
V gene: TRBV19
CDR3 protein: CASSLEGGSYEQYF

J gene: TRBJ2-1
V gene: TRBV6-2/TRBV6-3
CDR3 protein: CASSREPTSNEQFF

J gene: TRBJ2-1
V gene: TRBV7-6
CDR3 protein: CASSLSAGASGNEQFF

J gene: TRBJ2-5
V gene: TRBV29-1
CDR3 protein: CSVEDRTSGEPETQYF

J gene: TRBJ2-7
V gene: TRBV28
CDR3 protein: CASSWTDYEQYF

J gene: TRBJ2-7
V gene: TRBV28
CDR3 protein: CASKHEGAEQYF

J gene: TRBJ2-2
V gene: TRBV7-9
CDR3 protein: CASSYYTGELFF

J gene: TRBJ1-5
V gene: TRBV28
CDR3 protein: CASSFSAGYQPQHF

J gene: TRBJ1-4
V gene: TRBV7-9
CDR3 protein: CASSQRQGLANEKLFF

J gene: TRBJ1-1
V gene: TRBV20-1
CDR3 protein: CSARDPRTGLTEAFF

J gene: TRBJ2-7
V gene: TRBV27
CDR3 protein: CASSLGDRPYEQYF

J gene: TRBJ2-7
V gene: TRBV5-4
CDR3 protein: CASSKGTGAYEQYF

J gene: TRBJ2-5
V gene: TRBV29-1
CDR3 protein: CSVEDRNLAETQYF

J gene: TRBJ2-7
V gene: TRBV4-1
CDR3 protein: CASSQERAVSYEQYF

J gene: TRBJ1-2
V gene: TRBV6-5
CDR3 protein: CASSRQINYGYTF

J gene: TRBJ2-1
V gene: TRBV4-3
CDR3 protein: CASSQESLGSYNEQFF

J gene: TRBJ1-1
V gene: TRBV7-2
CDR3 protein: CASSSLGGAMNTEAFF

J gene: TRBJ2-4
V gene: TRBV19
CDR3 protein: CASSTGLAGMILAKNIQYF

J gene: TRBJ2-3
V gene: TRBV5-1
CDR3 protein: CASSLHHSGGPILSTDTQYF

J gene: TRBJ2-1
V gene: TRBV7-9
CDR3 protein: CAGRATAYNEQFF

J gene: TRBJ2-1
V gene: TRBV6-6
CDR3 protein: CASRTPDNDEQFF

J gene: TRBJ2-7
V gene: TRBV15
CDR3 protein: CATSNWTGPEQYF

J gene: TRBJ2-3
V gene: TRBV6-4
CDR3 protein: CASSRDSGVADTQYF

J gene: TRBJ2-5
V gene: TRBV20-1
CDR3 protein: CSASVATSGSPSGETQYF

J gene: TRBJ2-3
V gene: TRBV12-3/TRBV12-4
CDR3 protein: CASSFWGFTDTQYF